This T cell receptor (beta chain) originates from a study of control samples from healthy donors and cancer patients. Measured with immunoSEQ multiplex PCR; TCRdb has only the in-frame clones, and not every one. The sample consists of about 29,000 clones, about 85% of them appearing once. Per the germline V gene, CDR1 is MNHEY and CDR2 is SMNVEV (reference sequence). The CDR3 contains 15 residues. V lost 7 bases, J lost 2 bases, and 18 bases lay in between. Specimen: formalin-fixed, paraffin-embedded tissue. This chain links TRBV27 with TRBJ2-7, with a weak D call TRBD1 (6 bases). The source is a female donor with melanoma. CDR3 protein: CASNTLGAGAYEQYF. The DNA for the CDR3 is TGTGCCAGCAACACCTTGGGGGCCGGGGCCTACGAGCAGTACTTC.